This is a list of T cell receptor beta chains from one sample in a study of blood T cell repertoires in COVID-19. Profiling relied on immunoSEQ multiplex PCR, and the TCRdb table lists in-frame clones only, not all of them. In the table there are about 120,000 clones, approximately 70% of which are singletons. Sequencing was done on a sample of peripheral blood. The receptors come from a human donor with acute or convalescent COVID-19. The donor label of this sample is uncertain. CDR3s include the opening cysteine and the closing phenylalanine or tryptophan. Fields, in order: V gene, clone size, CDR3 protein. Not all rows give a size; the values are once, few, many and, for expanded clones, a class.

v_call: TRBV7-3; clone_size: few; cdr3_aa: CASSLGPSTDTQYF
v_call: TRBV5-1; clone_size: .; cdr3_aa: CASSFLEWSSGNTIYF
v_call: TRBV2; clone_size: once; cdr3_aa: CASSFPRETQYF
v_call: TRBV10-2; clone_size: .; cdr3_aa: CASSESGTARPYNEQFF
v_call: TRBV6-5; clone_size: .; cdr3_aa: CASTAYGGNTIYF
v_call: TRBV7-9; clone_size: .; cdr3_aa: CASSLGADTRSGNTIYF
v_call: TRBV18; clone_size: .; cdr3_aa: CASSPGQGEKLFF
v_call: TRBV2; clone_size: .; cdr3_aa: CASSEQGRANTIYF
v_call: TRBV7-9; clone_size: .; cdr3_aa: CASSPRGGDEAFF
v_call: TRBV2; clone_size: .; cdr3_aa: CASSSTGTGINYGYTF
v_call: TRBV2; clone_size: .; cdr3_aa: CASRFFKNTEAFF
v_call: TRBV12-3/TRBV12-4; clone_size: .; cdr3_aa: CASSRTGWAFF
v_call: TRBV7-8; clone_size: .; cdr3_aa: CASSLGRVTQPQHF
v_call: TRBV18; clone_size: few; cdr3_aa: CASSANRVEAFF
v_call: TRBV2; clone_size: .; cdr3_aa: CASKLPLGARGYTF